The sequence of this T cell receptor beta chain was determined in a study of blood T cells in healthy people across ages. The CDR3 consists of 15 residues. V lost 3 bases to trimming and J lost 2 bases; unmatched junction nucleotides: 3. Germline V gene data show CDR1 as SGHTA and CDR2 as FQGNSA. General observations from the study: It was held that the diversity estimates obtained from one million T cells were underestimates. Naive CD4+ cells and diversity were both higher in long-lived donors than in aged donors.

Concerning this clonotype itself: Its antigen is undetermined.

Primed by a sample-barcoded 5' primer and a J-beta primer mix, a second PCR proceeded for about 6 to 11 cycles. From the 5' RACE reads, TCRdb called clonotypes with MiXCR, one entry per CDR3 protein. The sample has 550,000 to 600,000 distinct CDR3 sequences; 25% to 30% are singletons. Sample: blood. This receptor was taken from a woman in her seventies in good health. The rearrangement uses TRBV7-2 and TRBJ1-2; 10 nucleotides match TRBD1. The CDR3 is CASSFGTGENYGYTF. The DNA of the CDR3 is TGTGCCAGCAGCTTCGGGACAGGGGAAAACTATGGCTACACCTTC. The entire variable domain, with the rest obtained from reference TRBV7-2 and TRBJ1-2, is as follows: GAGVSQSPSNKVTEKGKDVELRCDPISGHTALYWYRQSLGQGLEFLIYFQGNSAPDKSGLPSDRFSAERTGGSVSTLTIQRTQQEDSAVYLCASSFGTGENYGYTFGSGTRLTVV.